These 20 T cell receptor beta chains share one sample of origin, sequenced in a study of T-cell reconstitution after alpha-beta-depleted transplantation in children. The TCRbeta library incorporated unique molecular identifiers. TCRdb re-called the PCR reads through MiXCR, storing one row per CDR3 protein. The sample includes about 980,000 distinct CDR3 sequences, around 30% seen only once; the top ten take 28%. The sample consisted of PBMCs, mostly from graft donor cells, taken 360 days after TCRalphabeta/CD19-depleted stem cell transplant. These TCRs come from a boy in the first two years of life who had a stem cell transplant for SCID, so the T cells may come from the graft donor.

This clonotype was observed a handful of times. V usage is TRBV10-3 and J usage is TRBJ2-7; 8 positions agree with TRBD1. CDR1 is ENHRY and CDR2 is SYGVKD in the germline V gene. The trim removed 6 bases at V and 1 base at J, leaving 5 bases unmatched. The CDR3 is 14 amino acids. In DNA, the CDR3 is TGTGCCATCAGGGGGGGACAGGCTTCCTACGAGCAGTACTTC. Translated: CAIRGGQASYEQYF.

The chain recombines TRBV28 with TRBJ1-1, with D unclear. Germline CDR1 reads MDHEN; CDR2 reads SYDVKM. Trimming pared 8 bases from V and 0 bases from J, leaving 10 bases between. This CDR3 region has 13 residues. CDR3 nucleotides: TGTGCCAGCCTCCCGGGAATGAACACTGAAGCTTTCTTT. Protein: CASLPGMNTEAFF.

This sequence joins TRBV5-1 and TRBJ1-1; 8 bases fit TRBD1. Germline lookup yields CDR1 SGHRS and CDR2 YFSETQ. After removal of 4 bases from V and 1 base from J, the junction contained 6 bases not matched to a gene. This CDR3 region has 15 residues. The CDR3 DNA reads TGCGCCAGCAGCCGCGGACAGGGACCGAACACTGAAGCTTTCTTT. Translated: CASSRGQGPNTEAFF.

The table lists this clonotype with a few counts. The chain employs TRBV7-9 and TRBJ2-2; D may be TRBD1 or TRBD2 (5 bases each). There are 16 residues in the CDR3. CDR1 and CDR2 from the germline V gene are SEHNR and FQNEAQ (reference sequence). V dropped 7 bases and J dropped 0 bases, with 15 bases sitting between them. CDR3 loop: CASTPWGMTNTGELFF. The CDR3, as DNA: TGTGCCAGCACCCCTTGGGGGATGACGAACACCGGGGAGCTGTTTTTT.

This chain connects TRBV5-1 to TRBJ1-3; D possibly corresponds to TRBD1 (5 bases). The CDR3 has 17 amino acids. Germline assignment: CDR1 SGHRS and CDR2 YFSETQ. Trimming took 0 bases from V and 0 from J, leaving 13 bases between them. DNA of the CDR3: TGCGCCAGCAGCTTGGCCTCGGGGCCCCTCTCTGGAAACACCATATATTTT. Amino acids: CASSLASGPLSGNTIYF.

The V call is TRBV20-1, the J call TRBJ2-3, with 7 nucleotides matching TRBD1. The CDR3 sequence is 15 residues long. Germline CDR1 is DFQATT and CDR2 is SNEGSKA (reference sequence). J was trimmed by 2 bases and V by 6 bases; bases with no gene match: 11. DNA for the CDR3: TGCAGTGCGTCGACCGGGACAGTTTTCACAGATACGCAGTATTTT. Encoded protein: CSASTGTVFTDTQYF.

Only a few counts were recorded for this clonotype. This chain links TRBV7-8 with TRBJ1-2; TRBD1 matches at 7 bases. Per the germline V gene, CDR1 is SGHVS and CDR2 is FQNEAQ. V was pared by 5 bases and J by 6 bases, with 9 bases of the junction left unmatched. The CDR3 is 14 amino acids. Here the CDR3 DNA reads TGTGCCAGCAGCCGACGGGACAGAAGGGATGGCTACACCTTC. Amino acid sequence: CASSRRDRRDGYTF.

The rearrangement links TRBV6-6 to TRBJ2-5; TRBD1 aligns across 8 bases. CDR1 is MNHNY and CDR2 is SVGAGI in the germline V gene (reference sequence). Germline trimming cut 2 bases from V and 4 bases from J; bases unmatched to any gene: 0. CDR3 length: 13 residues. The chain's CDR3 is CASSYDRGETQYF. CDR3 DNA: TGTGCCAGCAGTTACGACAGGGGAGAGACCCAGTACTTC.

The chain links TRBV4-1 to TRBJ2-1; weak D call: TRBD2 (5 bases). V lost 0 bases, J lost 0 bases, and 9 bases lay in between. CDR1 and CDR2 (germline): MGHRA, YSYEKL. There are 16 residues in the CDR3. The CDR3 nucleotides are TGCGCCAGCAGCCAAGATGACCTAGCCTCCTACAATGAGCAGTTCTTC. Its translation is CASSQDDLASYNEQFF.

Only a few counts were recorded for this clonotype. The rearrangement uses TRBV20-1 and TRBJ2-3; the D gene is possibly TRBD2 (5 bases). The CDR3 is 13 amino acids. Germline V gene lookup returns CDR1 DFQATT and CDR2 SNEGSKA (reference sequence). Trimming cost V 3 bases and J 6 bases, with 13 bases left between them. CDR3 region: CSASRPGEDTQYF. The CDR3 DNA follows: TGCAGTGCTAGCAGGCCCGGGGAGGATACGCAGTATTTT.

This clonotype was counted a single time. The chain couples TRBV7-9 to TRBJ2-7; 10 bases line up with TRBD2. CDR1 is SEHNR and CDR2 is FQNEAQ in the germline V gene (reference sequence). The CDR3 extends over 14 amino acids. V dropped 5 bases and J dropped 2; count of bases not matched to a gene: 3. DNA of the CDR3: TGTGCCAGCAGCGGCAGCGGGGGGGCCTACGAGCAGTACTTC. It encodes CASSGSGGAYEQYF.

This clonotype was seen more than once but under ten times. The V gene is TRBV10-3, the J gene TRBJ2-1; either TRBD1 or TRBD2 may supply D (5 bases each). V was pared by 7 bases and J by 8 bases, with 18 bases between. Germline V gene lookup returns CDR1 ENHRY and CDR2 SYGVKD. The CDR3 loop spans 14 amino acids. The DNA of the CDR3 is TGTGCCATCAAACTACTAGAGGGGAGTGATGAGCAGTTCTTC. It translates to CAIKLLEGSDEQFF.

This clonotype was counted only a few times. The genes are TRBV15 and TRBJ1-5; 12 positions match TRBD1. CDR3 length equals 17 residues. After removal of 3 bases from V and 4 bases from J, the junction contained 7 bases not matched to a gene. Germline V lookup: CDR1 LNHNV, CDR2 YYDKDF (reference sequence). CDR3 nucleotide sequence: TGTGCCACCAGCAGGGGACAGGGGGCCTTGGGGAATCAGCCCCAGCATTTT. Its protein is CATSRGQGALGNQPQHF.

The chain carries TRBV4-3 and TRBJ2-4; 7 bases are shared with TRBD1. Germline V CDR1 and CDR2: LGHNA, YSLEER. CDR3 size: 20 residues. Trimming removed 0 bases from V and 1 base from J; junction bases left unmatched: 15. The CDR3 loop is CASSQDWTGGAFLAKNIQYF. DNA for the CDR3: TGCGCCAGCAGCCAAGATTGGACAGGTGGCGCTTTCTTGGCCAAAAACATTCAGTACTTC.

This sequence joins TRBV5-1 and TRBJ2-1; either TRBD1 or TRBD2 may fit D (5 bases each). Trimming removed 0 bases from V and 14 bases from J, with 12 bases in between. The length of the CDR3 is 12 residues. The germline V gene has CDR1 SGHRS and CDR2 YFSETQ. The CDR3, as DNA: TGCGCCAGCAGCTTGGTTCGCGAGGGGAAGTTCTTC. Translation: CASSLVREGKFF.

This clonotype was counted at least ten times. The rearrangement uses TRBV20-1 and TRBJ2-3; D assignment may be TRBD1 or TRBD2 (5 bases each). CDR3 size: 17 residues. V was shortened by 2 bases and J by 0 bases, with 18 bases between the two germline ends. Per the germline V gene, CDR1 is DFQATT and CDR2 is SNEGSKA (reference sequence). CDR3 protein: CSARNLRDAGSTDTQYF. In DNA form, the CDR3 reads TGCAGTGCTAGAAACCTCCGGGACGCAGGTAGCACAGATACGCAGTATTTT.

CDR3 DNA sequence: TGTGCCAGCAGTTTACCGCCCAAGGCCTACGAGCAGTACTTC. Translated: CASSLPPKAYEQYF. V is TRBV28 and J is TRBJ2-7; D remains ambiguous. Trimming shortened V by 2 bases and J by 2 bases, and 10 bases separated the two germline ends. Germline V CDR1 and CDR2: MDHEN, SYDVKM. The CDR3 has 14 amino acids.

V is TRBV12-3 or TRBV12-4 and J is TRBJ2-5; D possibly corresponds to TRBD1 (5 bases). CDR3 length: 13 residues. The V end lost 7 bases, the J end lost 5 bases, and 14 bases lay between the germline ends. The CDR3 reads CASIAGMSETQYF. The CDR3 nucleotides are TGTGCCAGCATAGCAGGGATGAGCGAGACCCAGTACTTC.

The chain couples TRBV11-2 to TRBJ2-3; D call uncertain. This CDR3 has 15 residues. V was trimmed by 3 bases and J by 2 bases, leaving 12 bases between them. Per the germline V gene, CDR1 is SGHAT and CDR2 is FQNNGV. The CDR3 bases are TGTGCCAGCAGCTTCCCCCCGGACCACACAGATACGCAGTATTTT. This translates into CASSFPPDHTDTQYF.

CDR3 sequence reads: CASSPRTGSNEQYF. The CDR3 DNA reads TGCGCCAGCAGCCCTCGGACAGGGTCCAACGAGCAGTACTTC. The chain links TRBV5-1 to TRBJ2-7, with 8 bases lining up with TRBD1. Germline lookup yields CDR1 SGHRS and CDR2 YFSETQ. V trimming: 4 bases; J trimming: 5 bases; junction bases outside the gene matches: 8. CDR3 length equals 14 residues.